These T cell receptor beta chains were read from a single sample in a study of blood T cell repertoires in COVID-19. This table comes from immunoSEQ multiplex PCR, and its TCRdb copy is limited to in-frame clones, with some not included. Of over 250,000 clones in the sample, about 91% are singletons; the top ten hold more than 8.5%. Sequencing input: PBMCs or T cells enriched from blood (not recorded which). The receptors shown here come from a woman between 18 and 30 years old who had recovered from COVID-19. The CDR3 runs from the conserved cysteine through the conserved F or W. D genes are given only for firm matches. The size of a clone is reported for some rows only, either as once, few or many, or as a class for expanded clones.

DNA: TGCAGTGCTAGTCATCCCACAGGGGTTGGAAACACCATATATTTT
CDR3: CSASHPTGVGNTIYF
J: TRBJ1-3
D: TRBD1
V: TRBV20-1
size: -

DNA: TGTGCCAGCAGCCCTGGACAGGGGGAGACCCAGTACTTC
CDR3: CASSPGQGETQYF
J: TRBJ2-5
D: TRBD1
V: TRBV11-2
size: -

DNA: TGTGCCAGCTCCCCCGGGACAGGGCCTGACAATGAGCAGTTCTTC
CDR3: CASSPGTGPDNEQFF
J: TRBJ2-1
D: TRBD1
V: TRBV18
size: -

DNA: TGTGCCAGCAGCCAAGATTTAACGGGAGGCGGGAATGAGCAGTTCTTC
CDR3: CASSQDLTGGGNEQFF
J: TRBJ2-1
D: TRBD2
V: TRBV3-1/TRBV3-2
size: once

DNA: TGTGCCAGCAGTGAACCAAGACAGTCTTTCGATCAGCCCCAGCATTTT
CDR3: CASSEPRQSFDQPQHF
J: TRBJ1-5
D: -
V: TRBV6-1
size: -

DNA: TGTGCCAGCAGCTTTAATGAACAGCTTGTCGGTTCACCCCTCCACTTT
CDR3: CASSFNEQLVGSPLHF
J: TRBJ1-6
D: -
V: TRBV5-5
size: -

DNA: TGTGCCACCAGCAGAGATCAGGATAATAGGGGCTATGGCTACACCTTC
CDR3: CATSRDQDNRGYGYTF
J: TRBJ1-2
D: -
V: TRBV15
size: -

DNA: TGTGCCAGCTCACCACCGGCAGGGTGGAACACTGAAGCTTTCTTT
CDR3: CASSPPAGWNTEAFF
J: TRBJ1-1
D: -
V: TRBV18
size: -

DNA: TGTGCCAGCAGTTCCGCCCCTAGAGGGACGCAGTATTTT
CDR3: CASSSAPRGTQYF
J: TRBJ2-3
D: -
V: TRBV12-3/TRBV12-4
size: once

DNA: TGTGCCAGCGGCAGGGGAGGGGGCACTGAAGCTTTCTTT
CDR3: CASGRGGGTEAFF
J: TRBJ1-1
D: -
V: TRBV3-1/TRBV3-2
size: -

DNA: TGTGCCAGCAGTGTCCCGGACAGTGAAGCTTTCTTT
CDR3: CASSVPDSEAFF
J: TRBJ1-1
D: -
V: TRBV28
size: many

DNA: TGTGCCAGCAGCTTAGATGCTACCTTCTCTGGAAACACCATATATTTT
CDR3: CASSLDATFSGNTIYF
J: TRBJ1-3
D: -
V: TRBV7-9
size: -

DNA: TGTGCCAGCAGTTGGAGGGGGACTAGCGGGAGGGATTACAATGAGCAGTTCTTC
CDR3: CASSWRGTSGRDYNEQFF
J: TRBJ2-1
D: TRBD2
V: TRBV5-5
size: -

DNA: TGTGCCAGTTCGCACTGGGGGGGGAGCACTGAAGCTTTCTTT
CDR3: CASSHWGGSTEAFF
J: TRBJ1-1
D: -
V: TRBV19
size: -

DNA: TGTGCCAGCAGTGAAGAGACAGGGGGCTTAGCTTTCTTT
CDR3: CASSEETGGLAFF
J: TRBJ1-1
D: TRBD1
V: TRBV2
size: -

DNA: TGTGCCAGCAGCCAAGGAGACAGGGACACTGAAGCTTTCTTT
CDR3: CASSQGDRDTEAFF
J: TRBJ1-1
D: TRBD1
V: TRBV4-2
size: few

DNA: TGCGCCAGCAGCCAAGATGGTGGAGGGGTCCTAAACACTGAAGCTTTCTTT
CDR3: CASSQDGGGVLNTEAFF
J: TRBJ1-1
D: -
V: TRBV4-3
size: -

DNA: TGTGCCAGCAGTTACGGGCCGAGCTCCTATAATTCACCCCTCCACTTT
CDR3: CASSYGPSSYNSPLHF
J: TRBJ1-6
D: -
V: TRBV6-5
size: -

DNA: TGTGCCAGCAGGCAGATGGGAGCATATTTCTTC
CDR3: CASRQMGAYFF
J: TRBJ2-1
D: -
V: TRBV6-4
size: -

DNA: TGTGCCAGCAGTGATGGGGCAGGGGCGAACACCGGGGAGCTGTTTTTT
CDR3: CASSDGAGANTGELFF
J: TRBJ2-2
D: -
V: TRBV9
size: once

DNA: TGTGCCAGCTCACGGGACACCGATGCCGGAAACACCATATATTTT
CDR3: CASSRDTDAGNTIYF
J: TRBJ1-3
D: -
V: TRBV18
size: -

DNA: TGTGCCAGCAGCCTCGGGGGGCCGGGCACCGGGGAGCTGTTTTTT
CDR3: CASSLGGPGTGELFF
J: TRBJ2-2
D: -
V: TRBV3-1/TRBV3-2
size: -

DNA: TGTGCCAGCAGTCACCAGGCCCAAGGACATCCCTATAGCAATCAGCCCCAGCATTTT
CDR3: CASSHQAQGHPYSNQPQHF
J: TRBJ1-5
D: -
V: TRBV28
size: -

DNA: TGTGCCAGCAGTCCGGACAGGGACTACGAGCAGTACTTC
CDR3: CASSPDRDYEQYF
J: TRBJ2-7
D: TRBD1
V: TRBV6-5
size: -

DNA: TGTGCCAGCAGTTCCAGGGCCGATCCTAAATCTGGAAACACCATATATTTT
CDR3: CASSSRADPKSGNTIYF
J: TRBJ1-3
D: -
V: TRBV27
size: -

DNA: TGTGCCAGCAGCTTAAGTGCGGCGGTGGCCGGGGAGCTGTTTTTT
CDR3: CASSLSAAVAGELFF
J: TRBJ2-2
D: -
V: TRBV7-3
size: -

DNA: TGTGCCAGCAGCTTAGCCTCGGACGGGGCTAACTATGGCTACACCTTC
CDR3: CASSLASDGANYGYTF
J: TRBJ1-2
D: -
V: TRBV7-2
size: -

DNA: TGTGCCAGCAGGGGACAGGGGGTCTACGAGCAGTACTTC
CDR3: CASRGQGVYEQYF
J: TRBJ2-7
D: TRBD1
V: TRBV6-5
size: once